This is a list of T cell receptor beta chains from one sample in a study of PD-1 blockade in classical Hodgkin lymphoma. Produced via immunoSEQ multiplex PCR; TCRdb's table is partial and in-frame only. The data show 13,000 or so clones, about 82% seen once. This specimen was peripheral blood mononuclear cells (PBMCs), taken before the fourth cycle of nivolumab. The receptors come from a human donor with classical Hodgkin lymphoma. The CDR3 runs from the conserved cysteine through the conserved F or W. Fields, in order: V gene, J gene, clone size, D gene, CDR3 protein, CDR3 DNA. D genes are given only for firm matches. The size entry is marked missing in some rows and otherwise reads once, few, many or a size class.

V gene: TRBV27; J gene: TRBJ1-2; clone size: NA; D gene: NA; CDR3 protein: CASSLGGVGNYGYTF; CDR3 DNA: TGTGCCAGCAGTTTAGGAGGGGTTGGGAACTATGGCTACACCTTC
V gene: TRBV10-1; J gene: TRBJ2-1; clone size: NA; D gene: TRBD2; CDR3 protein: CASSESSVLAGNNEQFF; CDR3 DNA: TGCGCCAGCAGTGAGTCCTCGGTATTAGCGGGAAACAATGAGCAGTTCTTC
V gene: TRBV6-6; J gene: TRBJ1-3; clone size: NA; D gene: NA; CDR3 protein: CASSYLDVGNTIYF; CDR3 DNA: TGTGCCAGCAGTTACTTGGACGTTGGAAACACCATATATTTT
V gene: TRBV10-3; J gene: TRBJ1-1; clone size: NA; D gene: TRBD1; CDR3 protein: CAISGGGLNTEAFF; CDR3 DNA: TGTGCCATCAGTGGAGGGGGCTTGAACACTGAAGCTTTCTTT
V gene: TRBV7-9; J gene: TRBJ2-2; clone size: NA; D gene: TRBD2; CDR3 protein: CASRPGGGTGELFF; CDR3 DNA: TGTGCCAGCAGGCCTGGGGGAGGGACCGGGGAGCTGTTTTTT
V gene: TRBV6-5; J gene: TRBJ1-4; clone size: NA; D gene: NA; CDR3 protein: CASRVTRATNEKLFF; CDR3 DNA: TGTGCCAGCAGAGTGACGCGAGCAACTAATGAAAAACTGTTTTTT
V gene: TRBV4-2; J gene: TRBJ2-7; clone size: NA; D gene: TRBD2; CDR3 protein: CASSQAGRGGVDEQYF; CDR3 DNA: TGTGCCAGCAGCCAAGCAGGGAGGGGCGGGGTGGACGAGCAGTACTTC
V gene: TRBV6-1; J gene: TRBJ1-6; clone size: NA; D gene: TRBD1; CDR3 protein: CASSEIVSGQGSNSPLHF; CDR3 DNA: TGTGCCAGCAGTGAGATCGTTTCGGGACAGGGGTCTAATTCACCCCTCCACTTT
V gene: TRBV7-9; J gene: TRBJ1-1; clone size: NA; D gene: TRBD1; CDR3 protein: CASSTQGGLNTEAFF; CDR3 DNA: TGTGCCAGCAGCACCCAGGGGGGATTGAACACTGAAGCTTTCTTT
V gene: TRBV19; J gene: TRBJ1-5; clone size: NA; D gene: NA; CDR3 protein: CASNTYSNQPQHF; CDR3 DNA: TGTGCCAGTAACACTTATAGCAATCAGCCCCAGCATTTT
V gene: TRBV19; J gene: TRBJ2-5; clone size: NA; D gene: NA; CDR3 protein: CASSPMGGRTAGETQYF; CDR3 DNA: TGTGCCAGTAGTCCAATGGGCGGGCGGACGGCCGGGGAGACCCAGTACTTC
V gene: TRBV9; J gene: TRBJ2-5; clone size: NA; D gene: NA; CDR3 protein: CASSVEGKSETQYF; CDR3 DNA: TGTGCCAGCAGCGTAGAGGGGAAGTCAGAGACCCAGTACTTC
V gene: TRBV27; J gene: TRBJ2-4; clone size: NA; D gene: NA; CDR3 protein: CASSSSTGSPVNIQYF; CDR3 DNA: TGTGCCAGCAGCAGTTCGACAGGTTCCCCGGTTAACATTCAGTACTTC
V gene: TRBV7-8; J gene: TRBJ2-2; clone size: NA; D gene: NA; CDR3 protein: CASSLGLANTGELFF; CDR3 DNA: TGTGCCAGTTCGCTTGGACTCGCGAACACCGGGGAGCTGTTTTTT
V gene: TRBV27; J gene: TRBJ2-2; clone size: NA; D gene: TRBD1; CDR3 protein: CASSLGTGYTGELFF; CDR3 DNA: TGTGCCAGCAGTTTAGGGACAGGGTACACCGGGGAGCTGTTTTTT
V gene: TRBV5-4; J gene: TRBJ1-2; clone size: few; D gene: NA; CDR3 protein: CASSSLTRGYTF; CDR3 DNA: TGTGCCAGCAGCTCTTTGACTAGGGGCTACACCTTC
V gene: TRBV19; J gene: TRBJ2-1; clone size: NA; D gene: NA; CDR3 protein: CASSIIQAPYNEQFF; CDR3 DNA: TGTGCCAGTAGTATAATACAGGCCCCCTACAATGAGCAGTTCTTC
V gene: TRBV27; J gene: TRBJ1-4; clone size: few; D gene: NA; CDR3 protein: CASSFQGVNEKLFF; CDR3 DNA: TGTGCCAGCAGTTTCCAGGGAGTTAATGAAAAACTGTTTTTT
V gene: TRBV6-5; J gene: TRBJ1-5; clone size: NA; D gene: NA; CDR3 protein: CASGERGDQPQHF; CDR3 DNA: TGTGCCAGCGGAGAACGGGGAGATCAGCCCCAGCATTTT
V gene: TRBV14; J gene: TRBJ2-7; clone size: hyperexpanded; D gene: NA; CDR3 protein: CASSQDRSEQYF; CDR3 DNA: TGTGCCAGCAGCCAAGATAGGAGCGAGCAGTACTTC
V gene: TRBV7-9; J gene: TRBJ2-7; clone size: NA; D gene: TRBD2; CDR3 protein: CASSPPGGRGYEQYF; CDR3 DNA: TGTGCCAGCAGCCCCCCGGGGGGGCGGGGGTACGAGCAGTACTTC
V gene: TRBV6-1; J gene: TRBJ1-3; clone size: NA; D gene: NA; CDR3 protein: CASSEVVGSGNTIYF; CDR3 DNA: TGTGCCAGCAGTGAAGTAGTAGGCTCTGGAAACACCATATATTTT
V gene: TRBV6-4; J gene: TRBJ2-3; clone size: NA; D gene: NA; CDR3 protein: CASSALGGDSTDTQYF; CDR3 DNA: TGTGCCAGCAGTGCACTAGGGGGGGATAGCACAGATACGCAGTATTTT
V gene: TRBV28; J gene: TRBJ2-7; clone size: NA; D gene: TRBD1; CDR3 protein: CASSSLTGTDEQYF; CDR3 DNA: TGTGCCAGCAGTAGTCTGACAGGGACGGACGAGCAGTACTTC
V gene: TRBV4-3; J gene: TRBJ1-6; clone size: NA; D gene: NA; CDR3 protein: CASSQDPTAYNSPLHF; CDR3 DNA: TGCGCCAGCAGCCAAGATCCCACAGCTTATAATTCACCCCTCCACTTT
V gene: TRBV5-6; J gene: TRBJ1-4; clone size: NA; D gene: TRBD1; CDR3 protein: CASSLRDSREKLFF; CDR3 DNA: TGTGCCAGCAGCTTGAGGGACAGCAGGGAAAAACTGTTTTTT
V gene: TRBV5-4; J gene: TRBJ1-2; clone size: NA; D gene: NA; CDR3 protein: CASSSGGVRPNYGYTF; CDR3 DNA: TGTGCCAGCAGCTCGGGGGGGGTGAGGCCCAACTATGGCTACACCTTC
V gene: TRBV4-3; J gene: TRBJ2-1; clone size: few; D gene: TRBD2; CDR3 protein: CASSQRTSARSSYNEQFF; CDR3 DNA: TGCGCCAGCAGCCAACGGACTAGCGCTCGGAGCTCCTACAATGAGCAGTTCTTC
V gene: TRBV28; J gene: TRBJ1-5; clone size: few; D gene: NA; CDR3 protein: CASSPRWRGRRSNQPQHF; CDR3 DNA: TGTGCCAGCAGCCCCCGGTGGAGGGGAAGGAGGAGCAATCAGCCCCAGCATTTT
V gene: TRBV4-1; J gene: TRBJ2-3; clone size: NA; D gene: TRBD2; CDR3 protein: CASSPYSGNTQYF; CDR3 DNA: TGCGCCAGCAGCCCCTATAGCGGGAATACGCAGTATTTT
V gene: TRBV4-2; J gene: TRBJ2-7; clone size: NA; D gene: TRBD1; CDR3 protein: CASSQDLAQGADEQYF; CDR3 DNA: TGTGCCAGCAGCCAAGACCTAGCACAGGGGGCCGACGAGCAGTACTTC
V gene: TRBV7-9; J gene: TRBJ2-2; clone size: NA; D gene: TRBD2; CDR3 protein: CASSWPLAGGPTGELFF; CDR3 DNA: TGTGCCAGCAGCTGGCCTCTAGCGGGGGGGCCCACCGGGGAGCTGTTTTTT
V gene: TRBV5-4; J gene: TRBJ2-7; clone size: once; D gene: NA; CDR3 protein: CASSPTTSGRSYEQYF; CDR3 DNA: TGTGCCAGCAGCCCCACGACAAGCGGGCGGTCCTACGAGCAGTACTTC
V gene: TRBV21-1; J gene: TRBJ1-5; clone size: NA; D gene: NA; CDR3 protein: CASSNNGKGHSNQPQHF; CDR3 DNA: TGTGCCAGCAGCAACAATGGGAAAGGTCATAGCAATCAGCCCCAGCATTTT
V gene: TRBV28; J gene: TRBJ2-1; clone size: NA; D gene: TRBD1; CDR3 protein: CAKKQGASYNEQFF; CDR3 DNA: TGTGCCAAGAAACAGGGGGCCTCCTACAATGAGCAGTTCTTC
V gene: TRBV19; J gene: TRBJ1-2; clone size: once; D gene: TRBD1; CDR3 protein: CASSGSLRGTGGYTF; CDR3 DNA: TGTGCCAGTAGTGGCTCCTTACGGGGGACAGGTGGCTACACCTTC
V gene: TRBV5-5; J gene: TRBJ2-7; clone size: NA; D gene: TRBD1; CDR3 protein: CASRRSRGHYEQYF; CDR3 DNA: TGTGCCAGCAGGAGGAGCAGGGGGCACTACGAGCAGTACTTC
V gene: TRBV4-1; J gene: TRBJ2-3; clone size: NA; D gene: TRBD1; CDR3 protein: CASSQDVTGEDTQYF; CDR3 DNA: TGCGCCAGCAGCCAAGATGTTACAGGGGAAGATACGCAGTATTTT
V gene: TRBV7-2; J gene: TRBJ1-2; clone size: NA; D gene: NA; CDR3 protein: CASTPGRVDGYTF; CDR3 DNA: TGTGCCAGCACGCCTGGGAGGGTGGATGGCTACACCTTC
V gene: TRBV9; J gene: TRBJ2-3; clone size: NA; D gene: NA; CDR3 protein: CASSPSGGNTDTQYF; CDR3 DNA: TGTGCCAGCAGCCCCTCCGGGGGAAATACAGATACGCAGTATTTT
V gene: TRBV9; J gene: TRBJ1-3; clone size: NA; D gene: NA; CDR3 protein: CASSSKQGNTIYF; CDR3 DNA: TGTGCCAGCAGCTCAAAACAGGGAAACACCATATATTTT
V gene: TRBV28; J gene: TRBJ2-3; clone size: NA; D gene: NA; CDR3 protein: CASTLGSF; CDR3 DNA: TGTGCCAGCACCTTGGGGAGTTTT
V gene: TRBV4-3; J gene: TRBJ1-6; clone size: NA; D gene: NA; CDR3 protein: CASSQGFYNSPLHF; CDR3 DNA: TGCGCCAGCAGCCAAGGGTTTTATAATTCACCCCTCCACTTT
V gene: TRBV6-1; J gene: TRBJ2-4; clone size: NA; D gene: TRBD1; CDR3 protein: CASSERQGIAKNIQYF; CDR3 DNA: TGTGCCAGCAGTGAACGACAGGGGATAGCCAAAAACATTCAGTACTTC